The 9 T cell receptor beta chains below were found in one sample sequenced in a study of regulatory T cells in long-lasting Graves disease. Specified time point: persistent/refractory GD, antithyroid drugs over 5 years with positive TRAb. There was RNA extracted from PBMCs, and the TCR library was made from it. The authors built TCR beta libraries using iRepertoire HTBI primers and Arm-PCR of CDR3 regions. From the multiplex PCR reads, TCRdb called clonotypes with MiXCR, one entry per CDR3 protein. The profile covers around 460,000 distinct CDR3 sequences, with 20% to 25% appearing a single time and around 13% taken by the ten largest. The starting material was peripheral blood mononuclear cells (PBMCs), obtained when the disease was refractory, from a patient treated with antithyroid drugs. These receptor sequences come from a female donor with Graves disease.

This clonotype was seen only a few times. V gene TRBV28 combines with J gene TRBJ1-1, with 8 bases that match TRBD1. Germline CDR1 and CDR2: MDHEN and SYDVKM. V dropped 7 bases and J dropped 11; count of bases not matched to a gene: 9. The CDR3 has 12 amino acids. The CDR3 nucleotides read TGTGCCAGCACTACCCAGGGGGCGGCTGCTTTCTTT. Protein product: CASTTQGAAAFF.

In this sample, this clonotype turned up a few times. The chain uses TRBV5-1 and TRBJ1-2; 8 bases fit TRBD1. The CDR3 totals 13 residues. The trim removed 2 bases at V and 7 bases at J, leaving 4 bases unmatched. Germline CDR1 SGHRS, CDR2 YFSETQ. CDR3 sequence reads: CASSFGQGAGYTF. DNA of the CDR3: TGCGCCAGCAGCTTCGGACAGGGCGCTGGCTACACCTTC. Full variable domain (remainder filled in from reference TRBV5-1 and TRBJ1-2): KAGVTQTPRYLIKTRGQQVTLSCSPISGHRSVSWYQQTPGQGLQFLFEYFSETQRNKGNFPGRFSGRQFSNSRSEMNVSTLELGDSALYLCASSFGQGAGYTFGSGTRLTVV.

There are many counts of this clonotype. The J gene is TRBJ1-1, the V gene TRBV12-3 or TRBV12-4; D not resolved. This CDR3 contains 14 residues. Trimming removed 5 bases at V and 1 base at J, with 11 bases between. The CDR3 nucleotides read TGTGCCAGCAGTCCCGTTAATCAGAACACTGAAGCTTTCTTT. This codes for CASSPVNQNTEAFF.

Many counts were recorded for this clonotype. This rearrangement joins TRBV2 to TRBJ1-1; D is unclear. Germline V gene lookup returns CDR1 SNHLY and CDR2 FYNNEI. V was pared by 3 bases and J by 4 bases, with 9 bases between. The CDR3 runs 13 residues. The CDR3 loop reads CASSDPGGTEAFF. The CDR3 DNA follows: TGTGCCAGCAGTGATCCAGGAGGCACTGAAGCTTTCTTT.

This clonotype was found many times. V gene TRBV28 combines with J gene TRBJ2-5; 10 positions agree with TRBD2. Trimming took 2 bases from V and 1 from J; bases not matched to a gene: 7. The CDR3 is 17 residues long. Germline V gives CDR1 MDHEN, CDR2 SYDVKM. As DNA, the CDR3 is TGTGCCAGCAGTTTACTAGCGGGGGCTAAGGGCCAAGAGACCCAGTACTTC. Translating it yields CASSLLAGAKGQETQYF. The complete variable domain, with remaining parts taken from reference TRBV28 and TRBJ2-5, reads DVKVTQSSRYLVKRTGEKVFLECVQDMDHENMFWYRQDPGLGLRLIYFSYDVKMKEKGDIPEGYSVSREKKERFSLILESASTNQTSMYLCASSLLAGAKGQETQYFGPGTRLLVL.

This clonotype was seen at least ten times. CDR3 region: CASSEGSRGRTEAFF. CDR3 nucleotides: TGTGCCAGCAGTGAGGGGAGCAGGGGGCGGACTGAAGCTTTCTTT. This chain connects TRBV2 to TRBJ1-1; 8 bases are a match to TRBD1. With V trimmed by 3 bases and J by 5 bases, 8 bases remained unmatched. Germline CDR1 reads SNHLY; CDR2 reads FYNNEI. The CDR3 totals 15 residues. The variable domain in full, completed from reference TRBV2 and TRBJ1-1, reads EPEVTQTPSHQVTQMGQEVILRCVPISNHLYFYWYRQILGQKVEFLVSFYNNEISEKSEIFDDQFSVERPDGSNFTLKIRSTKLEDSAMYFCASSEGSRGRTEAFFGQGTRLTVV.

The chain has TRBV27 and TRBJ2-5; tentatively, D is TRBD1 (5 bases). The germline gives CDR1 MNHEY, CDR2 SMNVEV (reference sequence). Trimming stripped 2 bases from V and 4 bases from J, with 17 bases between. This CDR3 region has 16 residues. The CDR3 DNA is TGTGCCAGCAGTTTAACAGGAGTAGATTTTGCAGAGACCCAGTACTTC. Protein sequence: CASSLTGVDFAETQYF.

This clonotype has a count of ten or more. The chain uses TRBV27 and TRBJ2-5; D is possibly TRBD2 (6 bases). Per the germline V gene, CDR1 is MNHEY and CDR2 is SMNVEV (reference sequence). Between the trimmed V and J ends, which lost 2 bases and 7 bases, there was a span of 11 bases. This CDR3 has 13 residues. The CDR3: CASSLRGWGTQYF. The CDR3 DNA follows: TGTGCCAGCAGTTTACGGGGGTGGGGGACCCAGTACTTC.

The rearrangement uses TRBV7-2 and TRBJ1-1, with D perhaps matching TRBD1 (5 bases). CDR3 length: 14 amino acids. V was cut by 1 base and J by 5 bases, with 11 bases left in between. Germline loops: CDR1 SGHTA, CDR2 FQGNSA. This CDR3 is CASSLVWGGTEAFF. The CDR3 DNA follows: TGTGCCAGCAGCTTAGTTTGGGGGGGGACTGAAGCTTTCTTT.